The 25 T cell receptor beta chains listed next were all sequenced from one sample in a study of T cell responses to AZD1222 COVID-19 vaccine listed by TCRdb under 2021. The label giving this sample's time point can be read as: baseline before first vaccination. Receptors were amplified or captured by the immunoSEQ multiplex PCR assay. In TCRdb, the immuneACCESS table is reduced to in-frame sequences with V and J assigned. These tables do not hold every clone; where another copy was compared, an unresolved V gene accounts for under half, and the others remain unexplained. This sample is represented by around 100,000 clones; about 90% of them were singletons. The ten largest account for 15% to 20% of the sample. This sample comprised peripheral blood, obtained on day 0 of AZD1222 vaccination. These receptor sequences come from an adult in good health.

The J gene is TRBJ1-5, the V gene TRBV28, with a tentative D call TRBD1 (5 bases). This CDR3 spans 15 amino acids. Between the trimmed V and J ends, which lost 2 bases and 4 bases, there was a span of 12 bases. The germline gives CDR1 MDHEN, CDR2 SYDVKM. The CDR3 is CASSLAVGGNQPQHF. The CDR3 region has the DNA TGTGCCAGCAGTTTAGCGGTTGGGGGAAATCAGCCCCAGCATTTT.

V usage is TRBV9 and J usage is TRBJ1-2; perhaps TRBD1 as D (6 bases). The CDR3 length is 12 residues. Germline CDR1 SGDLS, CDR2 YYNGEE. Trimming left V 3 bases short and J 7 bases short, with 10 bases between. In DNA form, the CDR3 reads TGTGCCAGCAGCGCACAGGGTTCTGGCTACACCTTC. Encoded protein: CASSAQGSGYTF.

The sample holds one count of this clone. This sequence joins TRBV4-1 and TRBJ2-5, with 9 bases identical to TRBD2. Germline V CDR1 and CDR2: MGHRA, YSYEKL. Unmatched junction bases numbered 10, after V lost 1 base and J lost 4 bases. This CDR3 region has 17 residues. For the CDR3, the DNA is TGCGCCAGCAGCCAAGTGATAGCGGGAGTGTTTCCAGAGACCCAGTACTTC. It encodes CASSQVIAGVFPETQYF.

The gene calls are TRBV28 and TRBJ1-6; 8 nucleotides line up with TRBD1. V gave up 11 bases and J gave up 6 bases; unmatched junction bases: 9. Per the germline V gene, CDR1 is MDHEN and CDR2 is SYDVKM. The CDR3 loop spans 14 amino acids. CDR3 residues: CAAQGVFGNSPLHF. Here the CDR3 DNA reads TGTGCCGCACAGGGGGTATTTGGTAATTCACCCCTCCACTTT.

CDR3 amino acids: CASSPVGASADYEQYF. The CDR3 DNA reads TGTGCCAGCAGCCCCGTAGGGGCTAGCGCGGACTACGAGCAGTACTTC. This sequence joins TRBV9 and TRBJ2-7, with D perhaps TRBD2 (6 bases). The germline V gene encodes CDR1 SGDLS and CDR2 YYNGEE. V was pared by 4 bases and J by 3 bases, with 20 bases between. The CDR3 consists of 16 residues.

The CDR3 protein is CASSLSAGLSTDTQYF. CDR3 coding DNA: TGTGCCAGCAGCTTGTCGGCGGGACTAAGCACAGATACGCAGTATTTT. The genes are TRBV5-6 and TRBJ2-3, with 7 bases matching TRBD2. CDR3 size: 16 residues. The J segment lost 0 bases and the V segment lost 1 base, leaving 5 bases of the junction unmatched. Germline V gene data show CDR1 as SGHDT and CDR2 as YYEEEE.

This rearrangement joins TRBV27 to TRBJ1-1, with D tentatively TRBD1 (5 bases). CDR1 and CDR2 (germline): MNHEY, SMNVEV (reference sequence). CDR3 length equals 13 residues. The V end was cut by 5 bases, the J end by 0 bases, with 7 bases between. The CDR3 coding sequence is TGTGCCAGCAGTGCGGGGCTGAACACTGAAGCTTTCTTT. Translated: CASSAGLNTEAFF.

This chain joins TRBV6-5 and TRBJ2-2; D is possibly TRBD1 or TRBD2 (5 bases each). V was cut by 6 bases and J by 4 bases, with 15 bases left in between. The CDR3 contains 15 residues. The V gene's germline CDR1 is MNHEY and CDR2 SVGAGI. The DNA of the CDR3 is TGTGCCAGCAGCTCCGGGGCAGGATTCACCGGGGAGCTGTTTTTT. The encoded protein is CASSSGAGFTGELFF.

This clone was observed once. The chain is built from TRBV9 and TRBJ2-5; D remains unclear. Trimming cost V 2 bases and J 4 bases, with 9 bases left between them. This CDR3 spans 13 amino acids. Germline lookup yields CDR1 SGDLS and CDR2 YYNGEE. CDR3 sequence reads: CASSVRVGETQYF. CDR3 sequence (DNA): TGTGCCAGCAGCGTTAGGGTTGGAGAGACCCAGTACTTC.

V is TRBV2 and J is TRBJ2-1; 10 nucleotides line up with TRBD1. This CDR3 spans 15 amino acids. CDR1 and CDR2 from the germline V gene are SNHLY and FYNNEI. With 4 bases clipped from V and 1 base from J, the junction kept 1 base outside the gene matches. The CDR3 protein is CASSGTGGSYNEQFF. CDR3 DNA: TGTGCCAGCAGTGGGACAGGGGGATCCTACAATGAGCAGTTCTTC. Full variable domain (outside the CDR3, taken from reference TRBV2 and TRBJ2-1): EPEVTQTPSHQVTQMGQEVILRCVPISNHLYFYWYRQILGQKVEFLVSFYNNEISEKSEIFDDQFSVERPDGSNFTLKIRSTKLEDSAMYFCASSGTGGSYNEQFFGPGTRLTVL.

The genes are TRBV10-1 and TRBJ1-1; D perhaps matches TRBD1 (5 bases). CDR1 and CDR2 from the germline V gene are WNHNN and SYGVQD (reference sequence). There are 13 residues in the CDR3. V was clipped by 6 bases and J by 3 bases, with 11 bases between them. The CDR3: CASRGRWDTEAFF. The CDR3 coding sequence is TGCGCCAGCAGGGGGCGATGGGACACTGAAGCTTTCTTT.

V gene TRBV30 combines with J gene TRBJ1-4; D is unresolved. Between the trimmed V and J ends, which lost 2 bases and 9 bases, there was a span of 16 bases. The CDR3 has 14 amino acids. In germline, CDR1 is GTSNPN, CDR2 SVGIG (reference sequence). The CDR3 loop reads CAWSSLAGIQKLFF. CDR3 bases: TGTGCCTGGAGTTCACTAGCCGGGATTCAAAAACTGTTTTTT.

The chain couples TRBV15 to TRBJ1-5, with D uncertain. The length of the CDR3 is 17 residues. Germline V gives CDR1 LNHNV, CDR2 YYDKDF (reference sequence). The V and J ends lost 10 bases and 0 bases respectively, with 22 bases between them. The CDR3 sequence: CAIVSPWRRYSNQPQHF. Written as DNA, the CDR3 is TGTGCCATTGTGTCACCTTGGCGGCGTTATAGCAATCAGCCCCAGCATTTT.

This chain uses TRBV21-1 with TRBJ1-5. TRBV21-1 is reported as a pseudogene. The CDR3 spans 15 residues. The CDR3 DNA reads TGTGCCAGCAGCGGAGAAAGACGGAGAAATCAGCCCCAGCATTTT. Translating it yields CASSGERRRNQPQHF.

The chain joins TRBV5-1 to TRBJ2-7; 8 bases line up with TRBD2. Looked up from germline, CDR1 is SGHRS and CDR2 is YFSETQ. Trimming took 0 bases from V and 0 from J; bases not matched to a gene: 5. This CDR3 is built from 16 residues. In DNA, the CDR3 is TGCGCCAGCAGCTTGGTTATAGCGGGGACCTCCTACGAGCAGTACTTC. This encodes CASSLVIAGTSYEQYF.

The chain recombines TRBV9 with TRBJ2-3; maybe TRBD1 (6 bases). CDR3 length: 16 residues. Germline V lookup: CDR1 SGDLS, CDR2 YYNGEE. The germline V and J ends were trimmed by 4 bases and 3 bases, with 18 bases remaining between them. The CDR3 sequence: CASSLDQGYSTDTQYF. The CDR3 region has the DNA TGTGCCAGCAGCTTGGACCAGGGGTACTCGACAGATACGCAGTATTTT.

V gene TRBV5-4 combines with J gene TRBJ1-3; the D gene is possibly TRBD1 (5 bases). The CDR3 covers 14 residues. Germline V gene data show CDR1 as SGHNT and CDR2 as YYREEE (reference sequence). V was trimmed by 6 bases and J by 7 bases, leaving 17 bases between them. The CDR3: CASTQRDGGNTIYF. For the CDR3, the DNA is TGTGCCAGCACCCAACGGGACGGGGGGAACACCATATATTTT.

The rearrangement uses TRBV30 and TRBJ1-1, with D possibly TRBD1 on 5 matching bases. The CDR3 consists of 13 residues. Germline CDR1 GTSNPN, CDR2 SVGIG (reference sequence). Trimming stripped 3 bases from V and 11 bases from J, with 19 bases between. The CDR3 nucleotides read TGTGCCTGGAGGAACTCCCAGGGATTGAGTGCTTTCTTT. Its protein is CAWRNSQGLSAFF.

This chain connects TRBV18 to TRBJ1-2, with 7 bases that match TRBD1. Germline trimming cut 0 bases from V and 8 bases from J; bases unmatched to any gene: 6. CDR1 is KGHSH, CDR2 LQKENI, per germline. This CDR3 has 14 residues. The CDR3 DNA follows: TGTGCCAGCTCACCACCCGAGAGGGGGCGAGGCTACACCTTC. Translating it yields CASSPPERGRGYTF.

This clone has more than one count but fewer than ten. This chain uses TRBV10-3 with TRBJ1-3; weak D call: TRBD1 (6 bases). The V end was cut by 6 bases, the J end by 0 bases, with 12 bases between. Germline CDR1 is ENHRY and CDR2 is SYGVKD. The CDR3 has 15 residues. As DNA, the CDR3 is TGTGCCATCAGCGATAGGGGGGACTCTGGAAACACCATATATTTT. Translating it yields CAISDRGDSGNTIYF.

The chain combines TRBV18 with TRBJ2-2; perhaps TRBD2 as D (5 bases). V was trimmed by 5 bases and J by 4 bases, leaving 14 bases between them. Germline V gene data show CDR1 as KGHSH and CDR2 as LQKENI. This CDR3 is built from 15 residues. DNA of the CDR3: TGTGCCAGCTCAGGGGAGCCTACCTTCACCGGGGAGCTGTTTTTT. This sequence encodes CASSGEPTFTGELFF.

V usage is TRBV3-1 (or the pseudogene TRBV3-2) and J usage is TRBJ1-5; 8 positions agree with TRBD1. Per the germline V gene, CDR1 is LGHDT and CDR2 is YNNKEL (reference sequence). Unmatched junction bases numbered 7, after V lost 4 bases and J lost 5 bases. The CDR3 consists of 15 residues. The CDR3 DNA is TGTGCCAGCAGCCCGACAGGGGAAGGCTATCAGCCCCAGCATTTT. Protein: CASSPTGEGYQPQHF.

The chain is built from TRBV6-5 and TRBJ1-3; no definite D call. V was clipped by 2 bases and J by 2 bases, with 7 bases between them. Germline loops: CDR1 MNHEY, CDR2 SVGAGI. The CDR3 runs to 14 residues. The CDR3: CASSYGLAGNTIYF. The CDR3 DNA follows: TGTGCCAGCAGTTACGGATTGGCTGGAAACACCATATATTTT.

V usage is TRBV28 and J usage is TRBJ2-5, with D possibly matching TRBD1 (5 bases). Trimming shortened V by 3 bases and J by 5 bases, and 19 bases separated the two germline ends. The germline gives CDR1 MDHEN, CDR2 SYDVKM. CDR3 length: 16 amino acids. CDR3 nucleotides: TGTGCCAGCAGTTTTGTCATAGGGGAAAACCCCGAGACCCAGTACTTC. Translated, it gives CASSFVIGENPETQYF.

The CDR3 DNA sequence: TGTGCCAGCAGTCACCAGGACAGACTGTATAGCAATCAGCCCCAGCATTTT. Its protein is CASSHQDRLYSNQPQHF. This chain links TRBV28 with TRBJ1-5; maybe TRBD1 (6 bases). The CDR3 has 17 amino acids. The germline gives CDR1 MDHEN, CDR2 SYDVKM. Deletions cut 5 bases from V and 0 bases from J, with 17 bases between.